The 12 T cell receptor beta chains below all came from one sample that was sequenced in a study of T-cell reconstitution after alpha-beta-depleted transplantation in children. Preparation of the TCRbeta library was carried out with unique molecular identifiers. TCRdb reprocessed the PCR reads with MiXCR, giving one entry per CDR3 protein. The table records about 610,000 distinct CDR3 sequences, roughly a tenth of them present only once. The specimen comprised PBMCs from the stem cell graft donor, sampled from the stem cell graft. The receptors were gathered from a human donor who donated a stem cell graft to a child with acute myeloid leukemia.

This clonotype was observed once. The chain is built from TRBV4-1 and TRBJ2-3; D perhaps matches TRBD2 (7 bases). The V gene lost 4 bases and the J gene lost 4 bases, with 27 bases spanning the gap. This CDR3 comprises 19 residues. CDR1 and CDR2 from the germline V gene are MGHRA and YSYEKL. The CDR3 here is CASSPFRLDGGPRADTQYF. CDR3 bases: TGCGCCAGCAGCCCTTTTCGTCTCGACGGGGGGCCCAGGGCAGATACGCAGTATTTT.

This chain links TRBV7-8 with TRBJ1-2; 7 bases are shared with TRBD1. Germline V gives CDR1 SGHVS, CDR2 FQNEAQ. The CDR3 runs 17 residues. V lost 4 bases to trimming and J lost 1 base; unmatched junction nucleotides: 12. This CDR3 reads CASSWGQRPSLNYGYTF. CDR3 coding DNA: TGTGCCAGCAGCTGGGGACAGAGACCGTCTCTTAACTATGGCTACACCTTC.

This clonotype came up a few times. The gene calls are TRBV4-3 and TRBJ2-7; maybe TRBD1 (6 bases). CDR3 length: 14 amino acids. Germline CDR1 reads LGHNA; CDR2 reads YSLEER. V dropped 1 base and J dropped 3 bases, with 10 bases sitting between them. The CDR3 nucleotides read TGCGCCAGCAGCCAAGTGAGGGGGAACTACGAGCAGTACTTC. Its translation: CASSQVRGNYEQYF.

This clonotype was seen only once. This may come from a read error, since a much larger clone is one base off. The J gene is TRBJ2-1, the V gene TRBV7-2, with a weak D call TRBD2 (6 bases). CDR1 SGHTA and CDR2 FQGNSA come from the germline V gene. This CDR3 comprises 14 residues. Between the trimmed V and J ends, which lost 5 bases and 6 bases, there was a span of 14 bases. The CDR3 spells CASSPGSTCNEQFF. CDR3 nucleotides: TGTGCCAGCAGCCCCGGGAGCACCTGCAATGAGCAGTTCTTC.

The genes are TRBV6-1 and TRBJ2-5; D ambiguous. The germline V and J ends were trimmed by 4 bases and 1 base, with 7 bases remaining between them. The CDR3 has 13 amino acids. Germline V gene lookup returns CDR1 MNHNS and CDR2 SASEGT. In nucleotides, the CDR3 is TGTGCCAGCAGTGGAAGGGTCCAAGAGACCCAGTACTTC. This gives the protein CASSGRVQETQYF.

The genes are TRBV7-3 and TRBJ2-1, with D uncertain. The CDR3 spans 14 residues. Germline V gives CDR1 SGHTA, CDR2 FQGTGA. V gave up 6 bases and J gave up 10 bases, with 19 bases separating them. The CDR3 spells CASSPGPPPVEQFF. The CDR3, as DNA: TGTGCCAGCAGTCCCGGTCCGCCTCCGGTCGAGCAGTTCTTC. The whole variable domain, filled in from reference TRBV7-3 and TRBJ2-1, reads GAGVSQTPSNKVTEKGKYVELRCDPISGHTALYWYRQSLGQGPEFLIYFQGTGAADDSGLPNDRFFAVRPEGSVSTLKIQRTERGDSAVYLCASSPGPPPVEQFFGPGTRLTVL.

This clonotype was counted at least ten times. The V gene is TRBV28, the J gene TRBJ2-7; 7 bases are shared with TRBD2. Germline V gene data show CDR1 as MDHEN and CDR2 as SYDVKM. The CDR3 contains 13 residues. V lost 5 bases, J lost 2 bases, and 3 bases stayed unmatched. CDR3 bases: TGTGCCAGCAGTCCGGGGGGAACCTACGAGCAGTACTTC. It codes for CASSPGGTYEQYF.

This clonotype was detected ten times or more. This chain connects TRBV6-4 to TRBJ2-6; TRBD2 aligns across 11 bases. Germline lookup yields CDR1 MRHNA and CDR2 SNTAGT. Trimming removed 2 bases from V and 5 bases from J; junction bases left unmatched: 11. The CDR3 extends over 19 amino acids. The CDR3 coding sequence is TGTGCCAGCAGTGACGGGACTAGCGGAATCAACCTAAGGGCCAACGTCCTGACTTTC. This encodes CASSDGTSGINLRANVLTF.

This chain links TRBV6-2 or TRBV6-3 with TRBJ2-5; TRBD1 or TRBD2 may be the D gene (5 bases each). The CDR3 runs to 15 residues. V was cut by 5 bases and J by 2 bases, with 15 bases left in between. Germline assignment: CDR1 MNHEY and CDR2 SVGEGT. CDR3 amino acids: CASSRHVRGQETQYF. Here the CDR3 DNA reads TGTGCCAGCAGTAGACACGTGAGGGGACAAGAGACCCAGTACTTC.

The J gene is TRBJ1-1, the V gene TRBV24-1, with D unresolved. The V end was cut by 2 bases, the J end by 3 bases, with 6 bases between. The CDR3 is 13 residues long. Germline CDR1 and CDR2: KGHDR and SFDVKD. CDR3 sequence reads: CATSDSTYTEAFF. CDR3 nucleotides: TGTGCCACCAGTGATTCAACTTACACTGAAGCTTTCTTT.

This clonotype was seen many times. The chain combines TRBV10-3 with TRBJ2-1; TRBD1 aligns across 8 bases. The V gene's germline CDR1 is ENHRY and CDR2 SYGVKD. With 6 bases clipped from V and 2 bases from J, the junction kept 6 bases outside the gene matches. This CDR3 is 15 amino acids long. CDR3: CAIRAGTGTYNEQFF. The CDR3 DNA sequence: TGTGCCATCAGGGCCGGGACAGGAACCTACAATGAGCAGTTCTTC.

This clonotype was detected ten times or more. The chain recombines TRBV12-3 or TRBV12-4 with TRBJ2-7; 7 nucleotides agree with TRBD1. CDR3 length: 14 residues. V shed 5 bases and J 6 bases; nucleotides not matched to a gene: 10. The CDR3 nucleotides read TGTGCCAGCAGTCCCGAGACAGGGACCGGCGAGCAGTACTTC. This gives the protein CASSPETGTGEQYF.